Following are 31 T cell receptor beta chains from one sample sequenced in a study of T cells in Graves' hyperthyroidism and ophthalmopathy. It was RNA transcripts that yielded the amplified TCR beta CDR3 regions. HTBI primers were employed in a first-round RT-PCR of the TCR CDR3. TCRdb re-called the multiplex PCR reads with MiXCR, one entry per CDR3 protein. The sample yields about 160,000 distinct CDR3 sequences, roughly 9.4% seen once. The material sequenced was blood. Receptors were obtained from a woman aged 18-29 years with Graves' hyperthyroidism that later progressed to Graves' ophthalmopathy.

The CDR3 spells CASSFTGSHYEQYF. In DNA form, the CDR3 reads TGTGCCAGCAGTTTCACAGGGTCCCACTACGAGCAGTACTTC. The chain has TRBV2 and TRBJ2-7; tentative D call: TRBD1 (6 bases). CDR1 is SNHLY and CDR2 is FYNNEI in the germline V gene. The CDR3 loop spans 14 amino acids. Trimming took 5 bases from V and 3 from J, leaving 14 bases between them.

The chain has TRBV7-9 and TRBJ1-4, with unresolved D. The CDR3 sequence is 12 residues long. Deletions cut 5 bases from V and 8 bases from J, with 9 bases between. Per germline, CDR1 SEHNR and CDR2 FQNEAQ (reference sequence). The CDR3 region is CASSPWPEKLFF. CDR3 DNA sequence: TGTGCCAGCAGCCCCTGGCCCGAAAAACTGTTTTTT.

V gene TRBV7-9 combines with J gene TRBJ2-6, with D unresolved. Per germline, CDR1 SEHNR and CDR2 FQNEAQ (reference sequence). Trimming took off 8 bases at V and 4 bases at J, with 6 bases between the two ends. The CDR3 extends over 12 amino acids. This CDR3 reads CASLEGANVLTF. The DNA of the CDR3 is TGTGCCAGCCTCGAGGGGGCCAACGTCCTGACTTTC. Full variable domain (missing parts from reference TRBV7-9 and TRBJ2-6): DTGVSQNPRHKITKRGQNVTFRCDPISEHNRLYWYRQTLGQGPEFLTYFQNEAQLEKSRLLSDRFSAERPKGSFSTLEIQRTEQGDSAMYLCASLEGANVLTFGAGSRLTVL.

This clonotype was detected many times. The chain links TRBV7-9 to TRBJ1-1; possible D gene TRBD1, 5 bases. Germline V lookup: CDR1 SEHNR, CDR2 FQNEAQ (reference sequence). With 5 bases removed from V and 1 base from J, the gap between germline ends came to 14 bases. This CDR3 is built from 15 residues. Written as DNA, the CDR3 is TGTGCCAGCAGCCAAAACAGGTTGGCGAACACTGAAGCTTTCTTT. This gives the protein CASSQNRLANTEAFF.

This clonotype was seen a handful of times. Being one base from a much bigger clone, this may be a read error. This chain's CDR3 is CVSSLAPLGGELFF. CDR3 sequence (DNA): TGTGTCAGCAGCTTAGCCCCCCTAGGGGGGGAGCTGTTTTTT. This rearrangement joins TRBV7-3 to TRBJ2-2; no clear D gene. The CDR3 is 14 residues long. Germline lookup yields CDR1 SGHTA and CDR2 FQGTGA.

This clonotype occurred a few times. V gene TRBV6-1 combines with J gene TRBJ1-2; tentatively, D is TRBD1 (5 bases). CDR1 MNHNS and CDR2 SASEGT come from the germline V gene. Trimming stripped 7 bases from V and 1 base from J, with 10 bases between. The CDR3 has 13 residues. The CDR3 protein is CASNPGGNYGYTF. In DNA form, the CDR3 reads TGTGCCAGCAACCCTGGGGGTAACTATGGCTACACCTTC.

This clonotype was counted at least ten times. The chain is built from TRBV12-3 or TRBV12-4 and TRBJ1-5; no clear D gene. Trimming cost V 5 bases and J 0 bases, with 11 bases left between them. The CDR3 covers 15 residues. The CDR3 DNA reads TGTGCCAGCAGTCCGGATGTTTATAGCAATCAGCCCCAGCATTTT. Its protein is CASSPDVYSNQPQHF.

This clonotype was counted between two and nine times. The chain carries TRBV7-9 and TRBJ1-1; 7 bases map to TRBD1. The CDR3 is 13 amino acids. Germline V CDR1 and CDR2: SEHNR, FQNEAQ (reference sequence). V lost 5 bases to trimming and J lost 13 bases; unmatched junction nucleotides: 13. The CDR3 DNA is TGTGCCAGCAGCCCAAGACAGGGAAGGGAGATTTTCTTT. Translated: CASSPRQGREIFF.

This clonotype was seen ten or more times. The V gene is TRBV2, the J gene TRBJ2-3, with 14 bases identical to TRBD2. Germline trimming cut 10 bases from V and 3 bases from J; bases unmatched to any gene: 6. Looked up from germline, CDR1 is SNHLY and CDR2 is FYNNEI. This CDR3 has 15 residues. Here the CDR3 DNA reads TGTGCCACCACCGGGACTAGCGGGGGAACAGATACGCAGTATTTT. This encodes CATTGTSGGTDTQYF. The full variable domain, completed using reference TRBV2 and TRBJ2-3, is EPEVTQTPSHQVTQMGQEVILRCVPISNHLYFYWYRQILGQKVEFLVSFYNNEISEKSEIFDDQFSVERPDGSNFTLKIRSTKLEDSAMYFCATTGTSGGTDTQYFGPGTRLTVL.

This clonotype was picked up many times. The chain's CDR3 is CATSDRRGSGVSYNEQFF. CDR3 nucleotide sequence: TGTGCCACCAGTGACCGCCGGGGAAGCGGGGTTTCCTACAATGAGCAGTTCTTC. The V gene is TRBV24-1, the J gene TRBJ2-1, with 7 bases that match TRBD2. Germline CDR1 KGHDR, CDR2 SFDVKD. V lost 4 bases, J lost 1 base, and 12 bases stayed unmatched. The CDR3 totals 18 residues.

This clonotype came up many times. The chain joins TRBV2 to TRBJ1-3; 7 bases are shared with TRBD1. This CDR3 region has 13 residues. The trim removed 8 bases at V and 4 bases at J, leaving 5 bases unmatched. Germline CDR1 SNHLY, CDR2 FYNNEI. CDR3 protein: CASRDSQGNTIYF. The CDR3 nucleotides are TGTGCCAGCCGGGACAGCCAAGGAAACACCATATATTTT.

This clonotype has ten or more counts. The chain combines TRBV2 with TRBJ2-4; 8 bases agree with TRBD2. V shed 5 bases, J shed 5 bases, and the junction held 5 bases outside the gene matches. The CDR3 contains 14 residues. Germline values: CDR1 SNHLY, CDR2 FYNNEI. For the CDR3, the DNA is TGTGCCAGCAGTCTATCGGGGGGGGAAAACATTCAGTACTTC. Its translation: CASSLSGGENIQYF.

This clonotype was detected many times. The chain employs TRBV7-9 and TRBJ2-1; D may be TRBD1 (6 bases). Per the germline V gene, CDR1 is SEHNR and CDR2 is FQNEAQ (reference sequence). Trimming removed 5 bases at V and 9 bases at J, with 11 bases between. This CDR3 is built from 12 residues. CDR3 protein: CASSPLGGEQFF. The CDR3 DNA reads as TGTGCCAGCAGCCCCCTAGGGGGTGAGCAGTTCTTC.

This clonotype was recorded at least ten times. CDR3 sequence: CASTQDRSNQPQHF. The CDR3 region has the DNA TGTGCCAGCACTCAGGACAGAAGCAATCAGCCCCAGCATTTT. The chain joins TRBV2 to TRBJ1-5; weak D call: TRBD1 (6 bases). This CDR3 spans 14 amino acids. Trimming took 7 bases from V and 1 from J, leaving 11 bases between them. The germline CDR1 and CDR2 sequences are SNHLY and FYNNEI.

This clonotype has more than one count but fewer than ten. The chain uses TRBV19 and TRBJ2-2; D is possibly TRBD1 (6 bases). Deletions cut 2 bases from V and 3 bases from J, with 13 bases between. This CDR3 is built from 16 residues. Germline V gene lookup returns CDR1 LNHDA and CDR2 SQIVND (reference sequence). CDR3: CASSIKTAGDTGELFF. Here the CDR3 DNA reads TGTGCCAGTAGTATAAAAACGGCAGGGGACACCGGGGAGCTGTTTTTT.

For this clonotype: A read error may explain this, as a much larger clone is one base away. The chain employs TRBV19 and TRBJ2-1; 9 positions match TRBD2. CDR3 length: 15 residues. Germline CDR1 reads LNHDA; CDR2 reads SQIVND (reference sequence). The DNA of the CDR3 is TGTGCCAGTAGTATTCTAGCGGGACCCTACAATGAGCAGCTCTTC. Its protein is CASSILAGPYNEQLF.

This clonotype was detected many times. The rearrangement joins TRBV20-1 to TRBJ2-7; TRBD2 matches 7 bases. With 3 bases clipped from V and 0 bases from J, the junction kept 8 bases outside the gene matches. Germline lookup yields CDR1 DFQATT and CDR2 SNEGSKA (reference sequence). This CDR3 region has 15 residues. As DNA, the CDR3 is TGCAGTGCTAGGAATTTTGGCGGGAGCTCCTACGAGCAGTACTTC. Its protein product is CSARNFGGSSYEQYF.

This clonotype was recorded a few times. V is TRBV7-9 and J is TRBJ2-6, with 9 nucleotides matching TRBD1. The CDR3 loop spans 18 amino acids. Germline assignment: CDR1 SEHNR and CDR2 FQNEAQ (reference sequence). V dropped 2 bases and J dropped 2; count of bases not matched to a gene: 7. The CDR3 DNA sequence: TGTGCCAGCAGCTTATCCACAGGGGGCCCAACTGGGGCCAACGTCCTGACTTTC. This sequence encodes CASSLSTGGPTGANVLTF.

This clonotype showed up many times. The V call is TRBV7-2, the J call TRBJ2-5; a weak D match, TRBD2 (6 bases). CDR1 SGHTA and CDR2 FQGNSA come from the germline V gene. The CDR3 has 12 residues. The ends were cut back, 4 bases at V and 6 bases at J, with 9 bases in the middle. In nucleotides, the CDR3 is TGTGCCAGCAGCTCTGGGGGGAAGACCCAGTACTTC. This codes for CASSSGGKTQYF.

This clonotype was seen a handful of times. J is TRBJ2-7 and V is TRBV18, with a possible D match to TRBD1 (5 bases). Per the germline V gene, CDR1 is KGHSH and CDR2 is LQKENI. V was shortened by 4 bases and J by 3 bases, with 19 bases between the two germline ends. There are 16 residues in the CDR3. This CDR3 reads CASSQNQPTRGYEQYF. The CDR3 DNA sequence: TGTGCCAGCTCACAAAACCAGCCTACAAGGGGCTACGAGCAGTACTTC.

This clonotype was counted at least ten times. The chain uses TRBV5-1 and TRBJ2-1, with 9 bases that match TRBD1. The V gene's germline CDR1 is SGHRS and CDR2 YFSETQ. J lost 5 bases, V lost 8 bases, and 8 bases had no gene match. This CDR3 region has 14 residues. The CDR3 nucleotides are TGCGCCAGGTACAGGGGGCCCCGCAACAATGAGCAGTTCTTC. This encodes CARYRGPRNNEQFF.

This clonotype was counted ten times or more. This chain connects TRBV7-3 to TRBJ2-1; D is ambiguous. CDR1 is SGHTA and CDR2 is FQGTGA in the germline V gene. V lost 1 base, J lost 5 bases, and 6 bases lay in between. This CDR3 has 13 residues. Written as DNA, the CDR3 is TGTGCCAGCAGCTTAAGTCTTAACAATGAGCAGTTCTTC. Translation: CASSLSLNNEQFF.

This clonotype was seen a handful of times. A much larger clone lies one base from this, so it may be a read error. The rearrangement links TRBV6-1 to TRBJ2-7, with D possibly matching TRBD1 (6 bases). Germline V gene data show CDR1 as MNHNS and CDR2 as SASEGT. This CDR3 is built from 17 residues. V shed 2 bases and J shed 0 bases, with 17 bases lying between them. The DNA for the CDR3 is TGTGCCAGCAGTGAAACTACACAGGGAATCCTCTCCTACGAGCAGTACTTC. Encoded protein: CASSETTQGILSYEQYF.

This clonotype appeared a few times. The chain is built from TRBV30 and TRBJ1-4; D gene unclear. Trimming left V 0 bases short and J 4 bases short, with 6 bases between. The CDR3 contains 13 residues. The germline gives CDR1 GTSNPN, CDR2 SVGIG (reference sequence). The CDR3 DNA reads TGTGCCTGGAGTGTACAGCATAATGAAAAACTGTTTTTT. Encoded protein: CAWSVQHNEKLFF.

The chain carries TRBV6-1 and TRBJ2-7; weak D call: TRBD2 (6 bases). Germline V lookup: CDR1 MNHNS, CDR2 SASEGT. Trimming stripped 6 bases from V and 2 bases from J, with 17 bases between. The CDR3 is made up of 15 amino acids. CDR3 nucleotide sequence: TGTGCCAGCAGCCCCCGCGGGGCAGGGACCTACGAGCAGTACTTC. It translates to CASSPRGAGTYEQYF.

This clonotype was seen only a few times. The genes are TRBV12-5 and TRBJ2-1; D is uncertain. The CDR3 totals 13 residues. CDR1 is LGHNT and CDR2 is FRNRAP in the germline V gene. Trimming shortened V by 4 bases and J by 5 bases, and 9 bases separated the two germline ends. CDR3 coding DNA: TGTGCTAGTGGTTGGGGAAGGGACAATGAGCAGTTCTTC. It is translated as CASGWGRDNEQFF.

This clonotype has a count of ten or more. The chain recombines TRBV4-2 with TRBJ2-2; D is unresolved. Per the germline V gene, CDR1 is LGHNA and CDR2 is YNFKEQ. Trimming took off 2 bases at V and 6 bases at J, with 1 base between the two ends. This CDR3 spans 11 amino acids. CDR3 in amino acids: CASSQSGELFF. CDR3 nucleotide sequence: TGTGCCAGCAGCCAATCCGGGGAGCTGTTTTTT.

V is TRBV27 and J is TRBJ2-1; 8 bases map to TRBD2. CDR1 and CDR2 from the germline V gene are MNHEY and SMNVEV (reference sequence). V was clipped by 3 bases and J by 0 bases; unmatched bases: 7. This CDR3 is built from 17 residues. CDR3 nucleotides: TGTGCCAGCAGTTTCGATTCCGGGACTAGCTCCTACAATGAGCAGTTCTTC. Amino acid sequence: CASSFDSGTSSYNEQFF.

This clonotype has a count of ten or more. The V call is TRBV20-1, the J call TRBJ1-2; possible D gene TRBD1, 5 bases. This CDR3 is built from 15 residues. Germline CDR1 reads DFQATT; CDR2 reads SNEGSKA (reference sequence). V was clipped by 1 base and J by 4 bases, with 16 bases between them. The CDR3 DNA follows: TGCAGTGCTAGAGGGGACGGTTCCGAGGTCTATGGCTACACCTTC. Its protein product is CSARGDGSEVYGYTF.

This clonotype has a count of ten or more. Just one base apart from a much larger clone, this may be a read error. The chain joins TRBV11-2 to TRBJ1-2, with 11 bases that match TRBD1. The CDR3 loop spans 16 amino acids. From germline, CDR1 is SGHAT and CDR2 FQNNGV. V lost 7 bases and J lost 3; bases outside the gene matches: 10. The CDR3 here is CASNPLGQGADYGYTF. CDR3 nucleotides: TGTGCCAGCAACCCGTTAGGACAGGGGGCCGACTATGGCTACACCTTC.

This sequence joins TRBV4-1 and TRBJ1-3; D uncertain. V lost 5 bases and J 5 bases, leaving 4 bases between the germline ends. Germline CDR1 is MGHRA and CDR2 is YSYEKL. The CDR3 contains 11 residues. This CDR3 reads CASSARNTIYF. In DNA, the CDR3 is TGCGCCAGCAGCGCCCGAAACACCATATATTTT.